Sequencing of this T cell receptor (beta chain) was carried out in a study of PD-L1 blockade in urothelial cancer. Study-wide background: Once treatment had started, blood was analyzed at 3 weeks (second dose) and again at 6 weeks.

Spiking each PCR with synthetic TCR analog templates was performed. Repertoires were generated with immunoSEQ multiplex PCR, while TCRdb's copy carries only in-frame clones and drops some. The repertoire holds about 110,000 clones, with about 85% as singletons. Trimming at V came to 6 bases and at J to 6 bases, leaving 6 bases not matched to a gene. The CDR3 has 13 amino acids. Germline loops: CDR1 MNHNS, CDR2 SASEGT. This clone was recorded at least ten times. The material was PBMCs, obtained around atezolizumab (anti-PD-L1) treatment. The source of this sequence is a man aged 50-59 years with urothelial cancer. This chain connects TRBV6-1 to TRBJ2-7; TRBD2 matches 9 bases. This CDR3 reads CASRLAGVVEQYF. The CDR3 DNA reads TGTGCCAGCAGATTAGCGGGAGTGGTCGAGCAGTACTTC.